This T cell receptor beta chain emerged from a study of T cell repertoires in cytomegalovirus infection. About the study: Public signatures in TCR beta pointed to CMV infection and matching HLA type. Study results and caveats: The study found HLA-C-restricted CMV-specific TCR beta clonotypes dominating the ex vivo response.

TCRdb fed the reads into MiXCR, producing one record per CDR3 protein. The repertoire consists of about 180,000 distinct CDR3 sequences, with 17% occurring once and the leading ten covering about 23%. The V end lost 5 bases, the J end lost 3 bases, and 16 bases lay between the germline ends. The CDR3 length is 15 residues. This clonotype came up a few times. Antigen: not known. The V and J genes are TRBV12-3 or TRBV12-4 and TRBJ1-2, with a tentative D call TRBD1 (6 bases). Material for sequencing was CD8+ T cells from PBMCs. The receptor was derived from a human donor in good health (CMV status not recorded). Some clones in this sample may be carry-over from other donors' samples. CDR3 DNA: TGTGCCAGCAGTCAAACAGGGCTTGGCTACTATGGCTACACCTTC. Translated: CASSQTGLGYYGYTF.